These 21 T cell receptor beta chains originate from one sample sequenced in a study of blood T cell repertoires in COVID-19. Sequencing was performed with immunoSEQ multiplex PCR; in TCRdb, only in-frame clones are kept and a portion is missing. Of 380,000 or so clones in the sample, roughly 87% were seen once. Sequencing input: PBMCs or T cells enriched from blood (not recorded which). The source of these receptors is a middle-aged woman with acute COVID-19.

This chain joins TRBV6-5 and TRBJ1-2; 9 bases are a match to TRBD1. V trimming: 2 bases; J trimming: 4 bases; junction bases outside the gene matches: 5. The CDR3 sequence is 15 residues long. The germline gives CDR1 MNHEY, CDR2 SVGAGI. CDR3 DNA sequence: TGTGCCAGCAGTTACGGAGACAGGGGGGTCTATGGCTACACCTTC. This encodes CASSYGDRGVYGYTF.

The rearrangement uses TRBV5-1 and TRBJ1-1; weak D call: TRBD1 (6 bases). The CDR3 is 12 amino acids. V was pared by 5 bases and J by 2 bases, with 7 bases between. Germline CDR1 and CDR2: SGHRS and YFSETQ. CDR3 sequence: CASRGGNTEAFF. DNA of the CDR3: TGCGCCAGCAGAGGGGGAAACACTGAAGCTTTCTTT.

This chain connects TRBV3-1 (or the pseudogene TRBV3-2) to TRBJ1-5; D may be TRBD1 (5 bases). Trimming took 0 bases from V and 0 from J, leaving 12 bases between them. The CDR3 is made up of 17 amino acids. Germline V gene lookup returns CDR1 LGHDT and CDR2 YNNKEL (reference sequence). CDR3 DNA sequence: TGTGCCAGCAGCCAAGAAGGAGGGGCGACTAGCAATCAGCCCCAGCATTTT. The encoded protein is CASSQEGGATSNQPQHF.

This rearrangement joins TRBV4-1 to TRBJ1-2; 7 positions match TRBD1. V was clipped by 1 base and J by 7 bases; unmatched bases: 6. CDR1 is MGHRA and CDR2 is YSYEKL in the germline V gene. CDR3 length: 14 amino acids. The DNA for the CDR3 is TGCGCCAGCAGCCAAGGAACGGGACAGCGTGGCTACACCTTC. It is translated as CASSQGTGQRGYTF.

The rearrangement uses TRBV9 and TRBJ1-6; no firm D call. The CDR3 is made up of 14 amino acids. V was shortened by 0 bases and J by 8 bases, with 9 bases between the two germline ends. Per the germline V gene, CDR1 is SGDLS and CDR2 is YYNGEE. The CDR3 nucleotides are TGTGCCAGCAGCGTAGAAGGAGGAGATTCACCCCTCCACTTT. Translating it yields CASSVEGGDSPLHF.

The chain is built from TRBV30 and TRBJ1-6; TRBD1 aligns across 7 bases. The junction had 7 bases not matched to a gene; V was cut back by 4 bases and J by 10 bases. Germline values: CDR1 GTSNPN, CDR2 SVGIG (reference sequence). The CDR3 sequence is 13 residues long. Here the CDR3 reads CAWTRGDSSPLHF. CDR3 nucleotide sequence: TGTGCCTGGACCAGAGGGGACAGCTCACCCCTCCACTTT.

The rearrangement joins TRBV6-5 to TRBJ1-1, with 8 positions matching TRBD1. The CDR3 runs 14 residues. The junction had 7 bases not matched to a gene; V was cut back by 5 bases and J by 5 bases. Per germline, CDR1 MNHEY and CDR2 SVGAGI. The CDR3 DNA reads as TGTGCCAGCAGTCGAGGGGACAGGTGGACTGAAGCTTTCTTT. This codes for CASSRGDRWTEAFF.

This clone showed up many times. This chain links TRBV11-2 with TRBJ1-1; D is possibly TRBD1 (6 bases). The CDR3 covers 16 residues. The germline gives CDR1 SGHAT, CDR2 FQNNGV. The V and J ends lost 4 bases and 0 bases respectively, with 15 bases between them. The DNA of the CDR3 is TGTGCCAGCAGCTCTTACAGGGATGGCTTGAACACTGAAGCTTTCTTT. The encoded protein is CASSSYRDGLNTEAFF.

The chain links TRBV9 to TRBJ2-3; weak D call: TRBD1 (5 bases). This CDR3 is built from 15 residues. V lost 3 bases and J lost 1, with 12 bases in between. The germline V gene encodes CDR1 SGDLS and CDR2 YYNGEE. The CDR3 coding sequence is TGTGCCAGCAGCGCCCGCCTGACAGGCACAGATACGCAGTATTTT. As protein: CASSARLTGTDTQYF.

CDR3 sequence reads: CASSALQGDTQYF. CDR3 DNA sequence: TGTGCCAGCAGTGCCTTACAGGGGGATACGCAGTATTTT. The chain uses TRBV25-1 and TRBJ2-3, with 7 bases fitting TRBD1. V gave up 4 bases and J gave up 6 bases; unmatched junction bases: 4. This CDR3 region has 13 residues. The germline gives CDR1 MGHDK, CDR2 SYGVNS.

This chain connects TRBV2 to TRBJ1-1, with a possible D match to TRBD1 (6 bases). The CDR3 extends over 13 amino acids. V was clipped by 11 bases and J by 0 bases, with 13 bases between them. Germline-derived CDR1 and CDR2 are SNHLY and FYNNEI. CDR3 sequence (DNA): TGTGCCGGGAACAGGGCCCTGAACACTGAAGCTTTCTTT. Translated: CAGNRALNTEAFF.

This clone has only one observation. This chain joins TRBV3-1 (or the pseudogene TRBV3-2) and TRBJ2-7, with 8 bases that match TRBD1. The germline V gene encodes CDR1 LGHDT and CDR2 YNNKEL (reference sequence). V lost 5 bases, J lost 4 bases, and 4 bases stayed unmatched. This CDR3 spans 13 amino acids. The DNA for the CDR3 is TGTGCCAGCAGCTTCCGGACAGGGTACGAGCAGTACTTC. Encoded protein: CASSFRTGYEQYF.

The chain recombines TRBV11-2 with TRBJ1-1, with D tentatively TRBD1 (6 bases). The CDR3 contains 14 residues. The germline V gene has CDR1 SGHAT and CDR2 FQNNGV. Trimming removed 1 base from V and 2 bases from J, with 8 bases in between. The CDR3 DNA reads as TGTGCCAGCAGCTTAGTTGGGGGCAACACTGAAGCTTTCTTT. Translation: CASSLVGGNTEAFF.

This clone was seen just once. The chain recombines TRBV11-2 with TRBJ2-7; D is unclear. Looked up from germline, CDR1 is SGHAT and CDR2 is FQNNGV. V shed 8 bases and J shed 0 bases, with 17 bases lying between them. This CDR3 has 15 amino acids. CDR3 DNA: TGTGCCAGCTCATTAAATATGGCCGTCTCCTACGAGCAGTACTTC. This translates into CASSLNMAVSYEQYF. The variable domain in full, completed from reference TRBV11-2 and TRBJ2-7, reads EAGVAQSPRYKIIEKRQSVAFWCNPISGHATLYWYQQILGQGPKLLIQFQNNGVVDDSQLPKDRFSAERLKGVDSTLKIQPAKLEDSAVYLCASSLNMAVSYEQYFGPGTRLTVT.

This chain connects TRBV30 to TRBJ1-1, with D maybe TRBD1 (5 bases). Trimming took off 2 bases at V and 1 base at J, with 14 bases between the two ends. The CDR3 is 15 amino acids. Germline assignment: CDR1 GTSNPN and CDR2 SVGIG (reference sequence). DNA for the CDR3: TGTGCCTGGAGTAACCCGGGACTCAAGAACACTGAAGCTTTCTTT. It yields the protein CAWSNPGLKNTEAFF.

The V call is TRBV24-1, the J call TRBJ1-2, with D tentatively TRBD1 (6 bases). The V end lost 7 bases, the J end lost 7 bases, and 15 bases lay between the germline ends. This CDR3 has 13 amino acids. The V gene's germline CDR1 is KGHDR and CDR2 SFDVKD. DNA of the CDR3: TGTGCCACCAGCCATCGGACGGACAGTGGCTACACCTTC. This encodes CATSHRTDSGYTF.

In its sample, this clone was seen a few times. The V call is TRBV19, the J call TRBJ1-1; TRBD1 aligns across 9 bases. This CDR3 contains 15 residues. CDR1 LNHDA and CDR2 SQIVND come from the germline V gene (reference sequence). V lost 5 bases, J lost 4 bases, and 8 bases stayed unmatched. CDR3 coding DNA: TGTGCCAGTAGTTCCGGACAGGGGCTGGGCACTGAAGCTTTCTTT. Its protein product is CASSSGQGLGTEAFF.

The CDR3 region is CATSRDEMSGGLQETQYF. The CDR3 nucleotides read TGTGCCACCAGCAGAGATGAGATGAGCGGGGGACTCCAAGAGACCCAGTACTTC. This sequence joins TRBV15 and TRBJ2-5; 8 nucleotides align to TRBD2. This CDR3 contains 18 residues. V shed 0 bases and J 1 base; nucleotides not matched to a gene: 10. Germline V gene lookup returns CDR1 LNHNV and CDR2 YYDKDF (reference sequence).

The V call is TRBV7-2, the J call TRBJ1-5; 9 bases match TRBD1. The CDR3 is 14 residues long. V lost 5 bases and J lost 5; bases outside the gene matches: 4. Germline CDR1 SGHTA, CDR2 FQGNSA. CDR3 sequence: CASSPRTGDQPQHF. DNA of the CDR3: TGTGCCAGCAGCCCGCGGACAGGGGATCAGCCCCAGCATTTT.

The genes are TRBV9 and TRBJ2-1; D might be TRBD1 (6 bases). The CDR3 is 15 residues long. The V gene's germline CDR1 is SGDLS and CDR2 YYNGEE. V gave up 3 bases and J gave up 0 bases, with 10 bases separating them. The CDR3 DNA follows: TGTGCCAGCAGCGCAACAGGGAGCTCCTACAATGAGCAGTTCTTC. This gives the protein CASSATGSSYNEQFF.

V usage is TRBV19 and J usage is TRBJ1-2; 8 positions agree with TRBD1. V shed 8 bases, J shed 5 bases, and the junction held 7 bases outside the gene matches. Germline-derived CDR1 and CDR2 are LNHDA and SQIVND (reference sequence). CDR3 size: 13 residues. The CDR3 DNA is TGTGCCAGTCAGGGGGCAAAATGGTATGGCTACACCTTC. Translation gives CASQGAKWYGYTF.